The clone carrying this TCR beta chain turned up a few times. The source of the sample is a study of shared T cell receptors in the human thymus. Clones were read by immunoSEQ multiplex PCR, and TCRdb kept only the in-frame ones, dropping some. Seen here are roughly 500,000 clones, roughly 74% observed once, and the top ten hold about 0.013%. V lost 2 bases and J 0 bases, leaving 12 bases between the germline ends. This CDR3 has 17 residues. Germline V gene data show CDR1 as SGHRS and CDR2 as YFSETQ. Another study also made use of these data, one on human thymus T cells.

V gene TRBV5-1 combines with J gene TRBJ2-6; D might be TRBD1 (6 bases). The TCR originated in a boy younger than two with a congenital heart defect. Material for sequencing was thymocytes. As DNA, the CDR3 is TGCGCCAGCAGCTTTAGGACAGACCCCTCTGGGGCCAACGTCCTGACTTTC. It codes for CASSFRTDPSGANVLTF.